The 8 T cell receptor beta chains in this list originate from one sample, sequenced in a study of cytomegalovirus exposure and HLA in healthy donors. In the PCR, 60 Vbeta and 13 Jbeta primers were used. Only in-frame clones appear in the TCRdb table, and some are missing; sequencing was by immunoSEQ multiplex PCR. The data show more than 90,000 clones, with 78% seen just once and about 0.71% held by the top ten. Specimen: PBMCs. All receptors come from a woman aged 55-75 years in good health and CMV-seronegative.

The chain recombines TRBV2 with TRBJ1-2; D possibly corresponds to TRBD1 (6 bases). The CDR3 runs to 13 residues. V lost 7 bases and J lost 3, with 12 bases in between. Per germline, CDR1 SNHLY and CDR2 FYNNEI. The CDR3 reads CASKEDRDYGYTF. In DNA form, the CDR3 reads TGTGCCAGCAAAGAGGACAGAGACTATGGCTACACCTTC.

This clone has just one count. The junction differs from germline at one of its ends, possibly a read error. This chain uses TRBV6-5 with TRBJ1-5; D ambiguous. Per germline, CDR1 MNHEY and CDR2 SVGAGI. The CDR3 sequence is 15 residues long. The CDR3 nucleotides are TGTGCCAGCAGTTACTCGAAATATAGCAATCAGCCCCAGAATTTT. It yields the protein CASSYSKYSNQPQNF.

The rearrangement uses TRBV29-1 and TRBJ2-2, with 8 bases identical to TRBD2. This CDR3 is 15 amino acids long. J was trimmed by 5 bases and V by 7 bases; bases with no gene match: 12. Germline V gene sequence: CDR1 SQVTM, CDR2 ANQGSEA. Written as DNA, the CDR3 is TGCAGCGCTACTTGGACTAGCTGGGATACCGGGGAGCTGTTTTTT. Its protein product is CSATWTSWDTGELFF.

J is TRBJ1-5 and V is TRBV15; D not certain. V shed 0 bases and J shed 4 bases, with 10 bases lying between them. From germline, CDR1 is LNHNV and CDR2 YYDKDF (reference sequence). The CDR3 extends over 15 amino acids. The CDR3 spells CATSRERLANQPQHF. The CDR3 DNA is TGTGCCACCAGCAGAGAGCGGTTAGCGAATCAGCCCCAGCATTTT.

V usage is TRBV11-2 and J usage is TRBJ1-1; TRBD1 matches at 7 bases. The CDR3 runs to 13 residues. The ends lost 5 bases at V and 4 bases at J; junction bases unmatched: 4. Germline values: CDR1 SGHAT, CDR2 FQNNGV. DNA for the CDR3: TGTGCCAGCAGCCGAGGACAGGCCACTGAAGCTTTCTTT. As protein: CASSRGQATEAFF.

The gene calls are TRBV27 and TRBJ2-3; 8 bases map to TRBD2. This CDR3 spans 15 amino acids. Germline lookup yields CDR1 MNHEY and CDR2 SMNVEV (reference sequence). With V trimmed by 5 bases and J by 3 bases, 7 bases remained unmatched. In DNA form, the CDR3 reads TGTGCCAGCAGTCCCCTGGCGGGAGGAACAGATACGCAGTATTTT. This encodes CASSPLAGGTDTQYF.

This clone was detected only a few times. The J gene is TRBJ1-1, the V gene TRBV5-1; D uncertain. V was cut by 4 bases and J by 1 base, with 8 bases left in between. CDR3 size: 13 residues. The V gene's germline CDR1 is SGHRS and CDR2 YFSETQ. The CDR3 region is CASSPGGNTEAFF. The CDR3 DNA follows: TGCGCCAGCAGCCCCGGCGGGAACACTGAAGCTTTCTTT.

This chain uses TRBV7-9 with TRBJ1-1, with D possibly TRBD1 on 6 matching bases. This CDR3 comprises 16 residues. Germline values: CDR1 SEHNR, CDR2 FQNEAQ (reference sequence). V was shortened by 4 bases and J by 5 bases, with 20 bases between the two germline ends. CDR3 amino acids: CASSSSLQGRSTEAFF. DNA of the CDR3: TGTGCCAGCAGCTCGAGTTTACAGGGTCGAAGTACTGAAGCTTTCTTT. Variable domain in full (rest from reference TRBV7-9 and TRBJ1-1): DTGVSQNPRHKITKRGQNVTFRCDPISEHNRLYWYRQTLGQGPEFLTYFQNEAQLEKSRLLSDRFSAERPKGSFSTLEIQRTEQGDSAMYLCASSSSLQGRSTEAFFGQGTRLTVV.